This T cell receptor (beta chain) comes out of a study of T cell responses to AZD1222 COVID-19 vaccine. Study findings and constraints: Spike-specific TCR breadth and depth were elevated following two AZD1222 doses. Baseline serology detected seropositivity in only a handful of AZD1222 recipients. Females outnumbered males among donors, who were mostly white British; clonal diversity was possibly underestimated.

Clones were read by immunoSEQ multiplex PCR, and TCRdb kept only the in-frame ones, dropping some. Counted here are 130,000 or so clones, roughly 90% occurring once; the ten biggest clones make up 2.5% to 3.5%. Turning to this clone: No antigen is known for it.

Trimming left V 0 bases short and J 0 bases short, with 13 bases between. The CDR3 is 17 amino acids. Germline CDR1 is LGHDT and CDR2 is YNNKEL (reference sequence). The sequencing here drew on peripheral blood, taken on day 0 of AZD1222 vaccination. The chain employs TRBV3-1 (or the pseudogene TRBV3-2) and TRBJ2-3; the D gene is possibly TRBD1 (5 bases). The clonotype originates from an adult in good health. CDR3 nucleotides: TGTGCCAGCAGCCAAGAAATCGACAGCCAGAGCACAGATACGCAGTATTTT. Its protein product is CASSQEIDSQSTDTQYF.